Reported below is one TCR beta chain. Its antigen is not known. The data stem from a study of T-cell memory formation after mild COVID-19. Study-level points and caveats: Clones contracting over day 15 to 85 were CD4/CD8 balanced, with later expanders leaning CD4+. Contracting CD4+ clones were located mainly in CM and EM, and CD8+ clones in EMRA. The finding that pre-infection memory included some responding clones suggested that cross-reactive memory joined.

The germline gives CDR1 SGHRS, CDR2 YFSETQ. The CDR3 is 13 residues long. V gave up 7 bases and J gave up 8 bases; unmatched junction bases: 9. With constant-segment primers, 5'RACE yielded cDNA libraries of TCR alpha and TCR beta that carried sample barcodes and UMIs. TCRdb re-analysed the 5' RACE reads in MiXCR, keeping a single row per CDR3 protein. The repertoire includes under 450,000 distinct CDR3 sequences, approximately 15% of them detected once, and around 21% sits in the top ten. The rearrangement uses TRBV5-1 and TRBJ2-1, with 7 nucleotides matching TRBD2. The source of this sequence is a man between 18 and 35 years old who had mild COVID-19 (a few samples of this study predate the infection). Cell type and time point are not known. The sample was PBMCs or a T cell subset sorted from them (not recorded which). This CDR3 reads CASGRLALDEQFF. The DNA of the CDR3 is TGCGCCAGCGGCCGACTAGCACTGGATGAGCAGTTCTTC.